These T cell receptor beta chains were read from a single sample in a study of cytomegalovirus exposure and HLA in healthy donors. The data were produced by immunoSEQ multiplex PCR, yet TCRdb's version contains in-frame clones alone and is incomplete. The repertoire has roughly 43,000 clones, roughly 93% of them found once; the top ten carry over 2%. The material sequenced was PBMCs. The receptor source for this set is a young woman in good health and CMV-seronegative. Both conserved end residues are part of each CDR3. D genes are given only for firm matches. Size is stated for part of the rows, as once, few or many counts, or as a class when the clone is expanded.

J: TRBJ1-5
length: 14
size: .
V: TRBV6-1
D: .
CDR3: CASSEGEGGQPQHF
DNA: TGTGCCAGCAGTGAAGGGGAGGGCGGTCAGCCCCAGCATTTT

J: TRBJ2-7
length: 16
size: .
V: TRBV11-1
D: TRBD2
CDR3: CASSKGLAETAYEQYF
DNA: TGTGCCAGCAGCAAAGGACTAGCGGAGACCGCCTACGAGCAGTACTTC

J: TRBJ2-1
length: 14
size: .
V: TRBV28
D: .
CDR3: CASTPPGESYEQFF
DNA: TGTGCCAGCACTCCACCCGGGGAATCTTATGAGCAGTTCTTC

J: TRBJ2-5
length: 15
size: .
V: TRBV6-4
D: .
CDR3: CASSVDAGSQETQYF
DNA: TGTGCCAGCAGTGTTGACGCGGGATCGCAAGAGACCCAGTACTTC

J: TRBJ2-1
length: 17
size: once
V: TRBV27
D: TRBD2
CDR3: CASSGAGGPREYNEQFF
DNA: TGTGCCAGCAGTGGAGCGGGAGGGCCTCGAGAATACAATGAGCAGTTCTTC

J: TRBJ2-7
length: 19
size: .
V: TRBV23-1
D: TRBD2
CDR3: CASSPPSGGWGPKTYEQYF
DNA: TGCGCCAGCAGTCCCCCCTCGGGGGGTTGGGGTCCTAAGACCTACGAGCAGTACTTC

J: TRBJ1-4
length: 15
size: .
V: TRBV10-3
D: .
CDR3: CATKRRGLDNEKLFF
DNA: TGTGCCACCAAGAGACGAGGACTCGATAATGAAAAACTGTTTTTT

J: TRBJ2-1
length: 16
size: .
V: TRBV28
D: TRBD2
CDR3: CASSRRLAGLNNEQFF
DNA: TGTGCCAGCAGTAGAAGGCTAGCGGGGCTGAACAATGAGCAGTTCTTC

J: TRBJ1-6
length: 15
size: .
V: TRBV2
D: .
CDR3: CASSGGQGMGSPLHF
DNA: TGTGCCAGCAGTGGTGGGCAGGGGATGGGTTCACCCCTCCACTTT

J: TRBJ2-7
length: 13
size: .
V: TRBV7-2
D: .
CDR3: CASSIQGFYEQYF
DNA: TGTGCCAGCAGCATTCAGGGATTCTACGAGCAGTACTTC

J: TRBJ2-1
length: 16
size: .
V: TRBV7-2
D: TRBD1
CDR3: CASSSPTGAHYNEQFF
DNA: TGTGCCAGCAGCTCCCCGACAGGGGCCCACTACAATGAGCAGTTCTTC

J: TRBJ1-4
length: 16
size: .
V: TRBV7-2
D: .
CDR3: CASSRLGSGLPEKLFF
DNA: TGTGCCAGCAGCCGCCTTGGTTCGGGGTTGCCGGAAAAACTGTTTTTT

J: TRBJ1-6
length: 14
size: .
V: TRBV2
D: TRBD1
CDR3: CASNSGTENSPLHF
DNA: TGTGCCAGCAACTCTGGGACAGAAAATTCACCCCTCCACTTT

J: TRBJ2-1
length: 15
size: .
V: TRBV5-5
D: TRBD2
CDR3: CASSSLGTSLNEQFF
DNA: TGTGCCAGCAGCTCTCTCGGGACTAGCTTGAATGAGCAGTTCTTC

J: TRBJ1-3
length: 15
size: .
V: TRBV10-3
D: TRBD1
CDR3: CATMTGAVSGNTIYF
DNA: TGTGCCACTATGACAGGGGCAGTCTCTGGAAACACCATATATTTT

J: TRBJ1-1
length: 17
size: .
V: TRBV5-4
D: TRBD1
CDR3: CASSQGQGAMVTTEAFF
DNA: TGTGCCAGCAGCCAAGGACAGGGGGCGATGGTGACCACTGAAGCTTTCTTT

J: TRBJ1-5
length: 14
size: .
V: TRBV30
D: .
CDR3: CAWAGASDNQPQHF
DNA: TGTGCCTGGGCAGGGGCCTCAGACAATCAGCCCCAGCATTTT

J: TRBJ2-7
length: 13
size: .
V: TRBV11-2
D: .
CDR3: CASSLILRDEQYF
DNA: TGTGCCAGCAGCTTAATCCTGAGAGACGAGCAGTACTTC

J: TRBJ1-1
length: 15
size: .
V: TRBV15
D: .
CDR3: CATSRGGGMNTEAFF
DNA: TGTGCCACCAGCAGAGGCGGGGGGATGAACACTGAAGCTTTCTTT

J: TRBJ1-5
length: 17
size: once
V: TRBV15
D: TRBD1
CDR3: CATSRGRGTGDKQPQHF
DNA: TGTGCCACCAGCAGAGGCCGTGGGACAGGGGATAAGCAGCCCCAGCATTTT

J: TRBJ2-1
length: 14
size: .
V: TRBV7-9
D: TRBD1
CDR3: CASSPRQGWNEQFF
DNA: TGTGCCAGCAGCCCCCGACAGGGATGGAATGAGCAGTTCTTC

J: TRBJ2-7
length: 14
size: .
V: TRBV18
D: .
CDR3: CASSTTVSSYEQYF
DNA: TGTGCCAGCTCAACGACAGTGAGCTCCTACGAGCAGTACTTC

J: TRBJ2-5
length: 14
size: .
V: TRBV5-1
D: TRBD1
CDR3: CASSPGQGLGTQYF
DNA: TGCGCCAGCAGCCCGGGACAGGGATTAGGGACCCAGTACTTC

J: TRBJ2-3
length: 15
size: .
V: TRBV2
D: TRBD1
CDR3: CASRAGQGYTDTQYF
DNA: TGTGCCAGCAGGGCAGGACAGGGGTACACAGATACGCAGTATTTT

J: TRBJ2-3
length: 16
size: .
V: TRBV27
D: .
CDR3: CASSLASGYGTDTQYF
DNA: TGTGCCAGCAGTTTAGCTTCAGGGTATGGCACAGATACGCAGTATTTT

J: TRBJ2-3
length: 16
size: .
V: TRBV19
D: TRBD1
CDR3: CASSIGRQGGRDTQYF
DNA: TGTGCCAGTAGTATAGGTCGACAGGGGGGAAGGGATACGCAGTATTTT

J: TRBJ1-2
length: 13
size: .
V: TRBV28
D: .
CDR3: CASRPTANYGYTF
DNA: TGTGCCAGCAGGCCGACAGCCAACTATGGCTACACCTTC

J: TRBJ2-3
length: 14
size: .
V: TRBV7-3
D: TRBD1
CDR3: CASSRQGAPDTQYF
DNA: TGTGCCAGCAGCAGACAGGGGGCCCCAGATACGCAGTATTTT

J: TRBJ1-5
length: 14
size: .
V: TRBV28
D: .
CDR3: CASSDRVSNQPQHF
DNA: TGTGCCAGCAGTGATCGGGTCAGCAATCAGCCCCAGCATTTT

J: TRBJ2-5
length: 16
size: .
V: TRBV4-1
D: .
CDR3: CASSQDSGPRVETQYF
DNA: TGCGCCAGCAGCCAAGATAGCGGCCCCCGGGTAGAGACCCAGTACTTC

J: TRBJ1-3
length: 15
size: once
V: TRBV4-2
D: TRBD1
CDR3: CASSLRQGIENTIYF
DNA: TGTGCCAGCAGCCTAAGACAGGGAATAGAAAACACCATATATTTT

J: TRBJ2-1
length: 13
size: .
V: TRBV7-9
D: .
CDR3: CASSLAGGNEQFF
DNA: TGTGCCAGCAGCTTAGCGGGGGGCAATGAGCAGTTCTTC

J: TRBJ2-1
length: 14
size: .
V: TRBV4-1
D: .
CDR3: CASSQAIENNEQFF
DNA: TGCGCCAGCAGCCAAGCTATCGAGAACAATGAGCAGTTCTTC

J: TRBJ2-3
length: 14
size: .
V: TRBV19
D: .
CDR3: CASSVPTGTDTQYF
DNA: TGTGCCAGTAGTGTGCCAACTGGCACAGATACGCAGTATTTT

J: TRBJ1-2
length: 11
size: .
V: TRBV6-1
D: .
CDR3: CACEQGLGYTF
DNA: TGTGCCTGCGAACAGGGTTTGGGCTACACCTTC

J: TRBJ2-7
length: 15
size: .
V: TRBV14
D: .
CDR3: CASSQDHGGAYEQYF
DNA: TGTGCCAGCAGCCAAGATCACGGCGGCGCCTACGAGCAGTACTTC

J: TRBJ2-1
length: 16
size: .
V: TRBV4-1
D: TRBD2
CDR3: CASSRPGTSVYNEQFF
DNA: TGCGCCAGCAGCCGGCCCGGGACTAGCGTATACAATGAGCAGTTCTTC

J: TRBJ2-2
length: 17
size: .
V: TRBV11-3
D: .
CDR3: CASSSISGEGNTGELFF
DNA: TGTGCCAGCAGCTCGATCTCAGGGGAGGGGAACACCGGGGAGCTGTTTTTT

J: TRBJ1-4
length: 15
size: .
V: TRBV7-2
D: TRBD1
CDR3: CASSLAGQLNEKLFF
DNA: TGTGCCAGCAGCTTAGCGGGACAGCTAAATGAAAAACTGTTTTTT

J: TRBJ1-4
length: 13
size: .
V: TRBV29-1
D: TRBD1
CDR3: CSVQRQGDEKLFF
DNA: TGCAGCGTCCAGAGGCAGGGGGATGAAAAACTGTTTTTT

J: TRBJ1-1
length: 13
size: .
V: TRBV30
D: .
CDR3: CAWSVRGAAEAFF
DNA: TGTGCCTGGAGTGTACGTGGGGCCGCTGAAGCTTTCTTT

J: TRBJ1-1
length: 15
size: .
V: TRBV5-1
D: TRBD1
CDR3: CASQESFTGDTEAFF
DNA: TGCGCCAGCCAAGAATCATTTACAGGGGACACTGAAGCTTTCTTT

J: TRBJ2-1
length: 15
size: .
V: TRBV9
D: .
CDR3: CASSVAETPRNEQFF
DNA: TGTGCCAGCAGCGTAGCTGAAACCCCTCGGAATGAGCAGTTCTTC

J: TRBJ1-2
length: 16
size: .
V: TRBV6-6
D: TRBD1
CDR3: CASSYSGQEASYGYTF
DNA: TGTGCCAGCAGTTACTCTGGACAGGAGGCCTCCTATGGCTACACCTTC

J: TRBJ1-1
length: 13
size: .
V: TRBV29-1
D: TRBD1
CDR3: CSVQGVDHTEAFF
DNA: TGCAGCGTCCAGGGGGTGGATCACACTGAAGCTTTCTTT

J: TRBJ2-3
length: 14
size: .
V: TRBV10-1
D: .
CDR3: CASSESVEADTQYF
DNA: TGCGCCAGCAGTGAGTCAGTGGAAGCGGATACGCAGTATTTT

J: TRBJ2-5
length: 15
size: .
V: TRBV6-1
D: TRBD1
CDR3: CASSDGQGRVETQYF
DNA: TGTGCCAGCAGTGATGGACAGGGAAGGGTAGAGACCCAGTACTTC

J: TRBJ2-3
length: 15
size: .
V: TRBV29-1
D: .
CDR3: CSVEGRAPSTDTQYF
DNA: TGCAGCGTTGAAGGTCGAGCGCCTAGCACAGATACGCAGTATTTT

J: TRBJ2-7
length: 13
size: .
V: TRBV18
D: TRBD1
CDR3: CASSPGTGYEQYF
DNA: TGTGCCAGCTCACCGGGGACAGGGTACGAGCAGTACTTC

J: TRBJ1-5
length: 12
size: .
V: TRBV30
D: TRBD1
CDR3: CAWGQGDQPQHF
DNA: TGTGCCTGGGGACAGGGTGATCAGCCCCAGCATTTT

J: TRBJ1-2
length: 14
size: .
V: TRBV28
D: .
CDR3: CASTQNSWGDGYTF
DNA: TGTGCCAGCACCCAAAACTCATGGGGGGATGGCTACACCTTC

J: TRBJ2-3
length: 15
size: .
V: TRBV5-1
D: TRBD2
CDR3: CASSLSAGDWDTQYF
DNA: TGCGCCAGCAGCTTGTCGGCGGGAGATTGGGATACGCAGTATTTT

J: TRBJ2-3
length: 15
size: .
V: TRBV9
D: TRBD1
CDR3: CASSPQGDLTDTQYF
DNA: TGTGCCAGCAGCCCACAGGGGGACCTCACAGATACGCAGTATTTT

J: TRBJ2-1
length: 14
size: once
V: TRBV5-1
D: .
CDR3: CASSLRGGSNEQFF
DNA: TGCGCCAGCAGCTTAAGGGGGGGATCCAATGAGCAGTTCTTC

J: TRBJ2-7
length: 16
size: once
V: TRBV5-1
D: .
CDR3: CASSSGGTDDLYEQYF
DNA: TGCGCCAGCAGCTCGGGCGGGACGGATGACCTCTACGAGCAGTACTTC